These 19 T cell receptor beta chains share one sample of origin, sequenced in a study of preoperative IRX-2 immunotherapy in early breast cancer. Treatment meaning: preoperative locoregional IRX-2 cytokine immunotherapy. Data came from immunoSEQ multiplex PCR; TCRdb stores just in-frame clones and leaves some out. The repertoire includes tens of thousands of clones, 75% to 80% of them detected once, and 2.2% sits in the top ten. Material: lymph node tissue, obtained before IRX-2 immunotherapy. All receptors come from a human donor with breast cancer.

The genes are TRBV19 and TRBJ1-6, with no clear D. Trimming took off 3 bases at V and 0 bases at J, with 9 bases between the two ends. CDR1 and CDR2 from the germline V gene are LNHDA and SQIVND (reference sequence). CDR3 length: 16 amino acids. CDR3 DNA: TGTGCCAGTAGTATGGGCCCGCGCTCCTATAATTCACCCCTCCACTTT. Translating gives CASSMGPRSYNSPLHF.

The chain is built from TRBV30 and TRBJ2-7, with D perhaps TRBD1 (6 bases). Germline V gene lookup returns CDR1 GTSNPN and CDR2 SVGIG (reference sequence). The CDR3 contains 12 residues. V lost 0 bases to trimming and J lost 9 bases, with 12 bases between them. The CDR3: CAWSVGGAGQYF. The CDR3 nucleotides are TGTGCCTGGAGTGTTGGGGGCGCGGGGCAGTACTTC.

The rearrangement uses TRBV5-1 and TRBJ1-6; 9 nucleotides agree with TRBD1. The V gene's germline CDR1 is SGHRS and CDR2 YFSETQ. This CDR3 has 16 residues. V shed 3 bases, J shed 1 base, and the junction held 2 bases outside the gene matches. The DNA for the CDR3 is TGCGCCAGCAGCTCCGGGACAGGGTCCTATAATTCACCCCTCCACTTT. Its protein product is CASSSGTGSYNSPLHF.

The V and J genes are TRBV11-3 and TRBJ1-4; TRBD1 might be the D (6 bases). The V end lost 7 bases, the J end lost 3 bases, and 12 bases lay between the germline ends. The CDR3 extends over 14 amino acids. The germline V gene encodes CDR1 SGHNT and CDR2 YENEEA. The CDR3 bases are TGTGCCAGCACCCTACGGACAGCTAATGAAAAACTGTTTTTT. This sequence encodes CASTLRTANEKLFF.

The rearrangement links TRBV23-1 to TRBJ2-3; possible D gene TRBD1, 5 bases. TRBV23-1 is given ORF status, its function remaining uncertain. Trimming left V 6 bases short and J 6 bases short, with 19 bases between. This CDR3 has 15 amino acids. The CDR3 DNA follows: TGCGCCAGCAGCCAAGATCCCACAGGATTGGATACGCAGTATTTT. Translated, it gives CASSQDPTGLDTQYF.

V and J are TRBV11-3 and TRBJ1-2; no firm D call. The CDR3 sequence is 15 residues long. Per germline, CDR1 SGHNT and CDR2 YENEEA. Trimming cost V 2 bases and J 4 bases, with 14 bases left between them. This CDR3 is CASSLKGRFPYGYTF. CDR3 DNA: TGTGCCAGCAGCTTAAAAGGGAGGTTCCCCTATGGCTACACCTTC.

Here the CDR3 DNA reads TGTGCCAGCACTCGAGCTCTCGCTGGAAACACCATATATTTT. Translating gives CASTRALAGNTIYF. This chain joins TRBV28 and TRBJ1-3; D gene unclear. Trimming cost V 7 bases and J 2 bases, with 12 bases left between them. The CDR3 covers 14 residues. Per germline, CDR1 MDHEN and CDR2 SYDVKM.

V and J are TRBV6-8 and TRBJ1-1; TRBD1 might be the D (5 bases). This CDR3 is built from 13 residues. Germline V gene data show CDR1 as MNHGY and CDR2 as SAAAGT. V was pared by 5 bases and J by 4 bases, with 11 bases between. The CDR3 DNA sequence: TGTGCCAGCAGTCAAGGGGTCGGCACTGAAGCTTTCTTT. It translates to CASSQGVGTEAFF.

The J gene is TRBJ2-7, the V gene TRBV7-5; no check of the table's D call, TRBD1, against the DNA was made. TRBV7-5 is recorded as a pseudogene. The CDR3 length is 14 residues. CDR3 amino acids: CASSKNRGSYEQYF. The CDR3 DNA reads TGTGCCAGCAGCAAGAACAGGGGGAGTTACGAGCAGTACTTC.

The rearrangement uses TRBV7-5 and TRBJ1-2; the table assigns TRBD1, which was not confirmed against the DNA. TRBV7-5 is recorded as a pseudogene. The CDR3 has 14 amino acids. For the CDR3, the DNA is TGTGCCAGCAGCAGGGACAGGGGTTGGGTTGGCTACACCTTC. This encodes CASSRDRGWVGYTF.

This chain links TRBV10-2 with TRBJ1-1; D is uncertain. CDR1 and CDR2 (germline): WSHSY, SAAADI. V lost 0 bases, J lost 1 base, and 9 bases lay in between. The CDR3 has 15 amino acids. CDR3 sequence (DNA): TGCGCCAGCAGTGAGTCTAAGGTGGGGAACACTGAAGCTTTCTTT. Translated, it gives CASSESKVGNTEAFF.

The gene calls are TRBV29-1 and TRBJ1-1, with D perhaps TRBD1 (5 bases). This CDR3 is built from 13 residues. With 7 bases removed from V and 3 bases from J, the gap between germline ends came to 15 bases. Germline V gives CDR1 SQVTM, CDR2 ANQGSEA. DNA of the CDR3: TGCAGCGGCGCCGTGGGGGGTGACACTGAAGCTTTCTTT. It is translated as CSGAVGGDTEAFF.

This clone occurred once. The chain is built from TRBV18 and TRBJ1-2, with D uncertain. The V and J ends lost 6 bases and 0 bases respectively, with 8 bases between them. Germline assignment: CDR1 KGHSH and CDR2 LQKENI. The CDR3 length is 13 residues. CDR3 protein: CASSPGSNYGYTF. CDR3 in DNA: TGTGCCAGCTCCCCTGGTTCTAACTATGGCTACACCTTC.

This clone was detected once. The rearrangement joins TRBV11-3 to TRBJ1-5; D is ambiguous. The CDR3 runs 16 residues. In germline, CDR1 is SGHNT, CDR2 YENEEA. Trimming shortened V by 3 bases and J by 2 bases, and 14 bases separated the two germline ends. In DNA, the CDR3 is TGTGCCAGCAGCTTGGTAGGGTCAATTGGCAATCAGCCCCAGCATTTT. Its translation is CASSLVGSIGNQPQHF.

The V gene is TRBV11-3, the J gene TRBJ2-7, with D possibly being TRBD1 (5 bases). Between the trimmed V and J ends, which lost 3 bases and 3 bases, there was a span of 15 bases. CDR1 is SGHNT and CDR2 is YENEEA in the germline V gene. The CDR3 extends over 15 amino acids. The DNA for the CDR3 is TGTGCCAGCAGCTTCCAGACAGTACTGAACTACGAGCAGTACTTC. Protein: CASSFQTVLNYEQYF.

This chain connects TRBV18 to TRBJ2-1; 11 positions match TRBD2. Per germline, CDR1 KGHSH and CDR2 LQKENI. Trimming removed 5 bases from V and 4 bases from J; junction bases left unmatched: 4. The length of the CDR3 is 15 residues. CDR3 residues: CASSLLAGVYNEQFF. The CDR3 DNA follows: TGTGCCAGCTCATTACTAGCGGGGGTTTACAATGAGCAGTTCTTC.

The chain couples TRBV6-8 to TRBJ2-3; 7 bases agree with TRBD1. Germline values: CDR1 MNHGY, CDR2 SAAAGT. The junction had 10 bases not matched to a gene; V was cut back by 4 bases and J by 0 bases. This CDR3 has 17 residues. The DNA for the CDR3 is TGTGCCAGCAGTTCCCCGACAGGGATGACGAGCACAGATACGCAGTATTTT. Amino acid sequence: CASSSPTGMTSTDTQYF.

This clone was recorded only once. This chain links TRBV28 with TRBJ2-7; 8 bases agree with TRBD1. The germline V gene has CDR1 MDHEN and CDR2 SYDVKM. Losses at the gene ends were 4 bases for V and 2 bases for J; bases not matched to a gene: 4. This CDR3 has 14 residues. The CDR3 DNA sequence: TGTGCCAGCAGTTCGACAGGGGCCCCCTACGAGCAGTACTTC. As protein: CASSSTGAPYEQYF.

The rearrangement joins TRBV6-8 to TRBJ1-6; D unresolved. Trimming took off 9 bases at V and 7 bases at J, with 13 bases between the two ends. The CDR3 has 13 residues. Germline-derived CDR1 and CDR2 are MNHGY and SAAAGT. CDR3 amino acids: CASCGELNSPLHF. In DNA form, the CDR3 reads TGTGCCAGTTGCGGTGAACTCAATTCACCCCTCCACTTT.